The clone carrying this T cell receptor (beta chain) came up once. This sample was included in a study of T cell responses to AZD1222 COVID-19 vaccine. Measured with immunoSEQ multiplex PCR; TCRdb has only the in-frame clones, and not every one. This table has about 90,000 clones, 70% to 90% appearing once. J gave up 6 bases and V 5 bases, and 9 bases lay outside the gene matches. The germline V gene encodes CDR1 SGHVS and CDR2 FQNEAQ. The CDR3 totals 15 residues. The rearrangement uses TRBV7-8 and TRBJ2-1; TRBD2 agrees at 8 bases. The clonotype originates from an adult who received the AZD1222 COVID-19 vaccine. Here the sequenced sample was peripheral blood, taken 28 days after the second AZD1222 dose. CDR3 region: CASSPSGGAFNEQFF. The CDR3 nucleotides are TGTGCCAGCAGCCCATCCGGGGGGGCATTCAATGAGCAGTTCTTC.